The present T cell receptor (beta chain) was sequenced within a study of T cell responses to AZD1222 COVID-19 vaccine. Study observations and caveats: Just six AZD1222 recipients were seropositive at baseline. The sample set comprised mostly white British donors with more females, and clonal diversity was possibly underestimated. Unmutated variant regions are reportedly the target of nearly half of TCRs that are spike-specific.

Worth noting for this clone: Its matching antigen is unknown.

Method: immunoSEQ multiplex PCR; TCRdb's copy keeps in-frame clones and lacks some. The sample contains about 150,000 clones, 91% of which appear only once. This receptor was obtained from an adult in good health. This specimen consisted of peripheral blood, obtained on day 0 of AZD1222 vaccination.

DNA for the CDR3: TGTGCCAGCAGCCGGGACAGCACCGTCGAGCAGTACTTC. Protein sequence: CASSRDSTVEQYF. V usage is TRBV28 and J usage is TRBJ2-7, with 7 bases matching TRBD1. The CDR3 is 13 amino acids. CDR1 and CDR2 (germline): MDHEN, SYDVKM. Trimming at V came to 6 bases and at J to 6 bases, leaving 8 bases not matched to a gene.